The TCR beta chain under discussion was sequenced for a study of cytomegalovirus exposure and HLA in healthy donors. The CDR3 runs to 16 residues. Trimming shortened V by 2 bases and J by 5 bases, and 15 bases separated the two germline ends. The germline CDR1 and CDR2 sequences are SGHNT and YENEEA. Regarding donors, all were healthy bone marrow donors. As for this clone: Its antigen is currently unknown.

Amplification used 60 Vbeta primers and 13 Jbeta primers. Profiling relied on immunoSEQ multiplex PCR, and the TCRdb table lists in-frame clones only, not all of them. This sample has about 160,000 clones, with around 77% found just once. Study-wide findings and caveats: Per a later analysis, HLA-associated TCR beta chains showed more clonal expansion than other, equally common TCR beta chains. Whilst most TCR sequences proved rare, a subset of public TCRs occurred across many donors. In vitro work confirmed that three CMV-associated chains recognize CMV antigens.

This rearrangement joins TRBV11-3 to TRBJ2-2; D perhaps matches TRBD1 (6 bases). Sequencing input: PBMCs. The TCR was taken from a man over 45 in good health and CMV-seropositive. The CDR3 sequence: CASSLPPGAETGELFF. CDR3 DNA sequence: TGTGCCAGCAGCTTACCGCCAGGGGCGGAGACCGGGGAGCTGTTTTTT.